The 22 T cell receptor beta chains reported below all come from one sample, sequenced in a study of T cell responses to AZD1222 COVID-19 vaccine. Only in-frame clones appear in the TCRdb table, and some are missing; sequencing was by immunoSEQ multiplex PCR. The table lists about 220,000 clones, under 95% of them singletons. The sample in question was peripheral blood, obtained on day 0 of MenACWY control vaccination. The receptors here all came from an adult in good health.

This clone was detected once. J is TRBJ2-5 and V is TRBV2; possible D gene TRBD2, 5 bases. This CDR3 comprises 14 residues. The V gene's germline CDR1 is SNHLY and CDR2 FYNNEI. V lost 5 bases and J lost 5, with 15 bases in between. CDR3 amino acids: CASSQGGSYETQYF. Written as DNA, the CDR3 is TGTGCCAGCAGTCAAGGAGGTAGCTACGAGACCCAGTACTTC.

This chain links TRBV9 with TRBJ1-2; 7 bases are shared with TRBD1. Germline V gene data show CDR1 as SGDLS and CDR2 as YYNGEE. Trimming at V came to 5 bases and at J to 5 bases, leaving 9 bases not matched to a gene. This CDR3 contains 14 residues. CDR3 DNA sequence: TGTGCCAGCAGTCCCAGGGGGACGGGGTATGGCTACACCTTC. Residues: CASSPRGTGYGYTF.

This clone was observed a handful of times. The CDR3 protein is CASSPNGGYTEAFF. Written as DNA, the CDR3 is TGTGCCAGCTCACCAAATGGGGGATACACTGAAGCTTTCTTT. The chain combines TRBV18 with TRBJ1-1; TRBD1 is a possible D gene (5 bases). Per the germline V gene, CDR1 is KGHSH and CDR2 is LQKENI. V was cut by 2 bases and J by 3 bases, with 10 bases left in between. The CDR3 contains 14 residues. Combining the CDR3 with reference TRBV18 and TRBJ1-1 gives the whole variable domain NAGVMQNPRHLVRRRGQEARLRCSPMKGHSHVYWYRQLPEEGLKFMVYLQKENIIDESGMPKERFSAEFPKEGPSILRIQQVVRGDSAAYFCASSPNGGYTEAFFGQGTRLTVV.

The chain has TRBV11-2 and TRBJ2-6; D unresolved. Trimming took off 5 bases at V and 0 bases at J, with 11 bases between the two ends. CDR1 SGHAT and CDR2 FQNNGV come from the germline V gene. This CDR3 contains 16 residues. Here the CDR3 DNA reads TGTGCCAGCAGCGGTACGGGTCTCTCTGGGGCCAACGTCCTGACTTTC. Protein product: CASSGTGLSGANVLTF.

V gene TRBV7-8 combines with J gene TRBJ1-4, with D possibly matching TRBD1 (6 bases). Germline V lookup: CDR1 SGHVS, CDR2 FQNEAQ. The CDR3 loop spans 15 amino acids. V lost 1 base to trimming and J lost 7 bases, with 13 bases between them. The CDR3 spells CASSLVSRGGEKLFF. In DNA, the CDR3 is TGTGCCAGCAGCTTAGTTTCCAGGGGTGGTGAAAAACTGTTTTTT.

The chain has TRBV19 and TRBJ2-2; D is uncertain. The V end was cut by 3 bases, the J end by 8 bases, with 10 bases between. From germline, CDR1 is LNHDA and CDR2 SQIVND (reference sequence). The CDR3 loop spans 13 amino acids. The CDR3 spells CASSINGIGELFF. The CDR3 DNA is TGTGCCAGTAGTATTAATGGCATTGGGGAGCTGTTTTTT.

The rearrangement joins TRBV19 to TRBJ1-2; 8 nucleotides align to TRBD1. The CDR3 is made up of 16 amino acids. The V gene's germline CDR1 is LNHDA and CDR2 SQIVND (reference sequence). V shed 3 bases and J 2 bases; nucleotides not matched to a gene: 8. CDR3 in amino acids: CASSMTGEELNYGYTF. DNA of the CDR3: TGTGCCAGTAGTATGACAGGGGAGGAGCTGAACTATGGCTACACCTTC.

This clone was seen just once. This chain links TRBV6-6 with TRBJ2-2; 7 nucleotides agree with TRBD1. Germline V gives CDR1 MNHNY, CDR2 SVGAGI (reference sequence). V lost 6 bases, J lost 8 bases, and 6 bases stayed unmatched. This CDR3 is 13 amino acids long. The CDR3 nucleotides are TGTGCCAGCAGCTCACAGGGGAAGGGGGAGCTGTTTTTT. This codes for CASSSQGKGELFF.

The CDR3 sequence: CASSEWAGEGYTF. The CDR3 nucleotides are TGTGCCAGCAGTGAGTGGGCGGGTGAGGGCTACACCTTC. The gene calls are TRBV2 and TRBJ1-2; D unresolved. Trimming pared 3 bases from V and 8 bases from J, leaving 13 bases between. CDR1 is SNHLY, CDR2 FYNNEI, per germline. This CDR3 is built from 13 residues.

This chain connects TRBV24-1 to TRBJ2-3, with TRBD2 matching 11 bases. The CDR3 sequence is 15 residues long. The junction had 3 bases not matched to a gene; V was cut back by 6 bases and J by 2 bases. Germline loops: CDR1 KGHDR, CDR2 SFDVKD. CDR3 protein: CATSKTSGATDTQYF. The CDR3 coding sequence is TGTGCCACCAGTAAGACTAGCGGGGCCACAGATACGCAGTATTTT.

The chain uses TRBV7-8 and TRBJ1-5; 9 bases fit TRBD1. Losses at the gene ends were 5 bases for V and 6 bases for J; bases not matched to a gene: 8. Germline CDR1 reads SGHVS; CDR2 reads FQNEAQ. The CDR3 is 15 amino acids. Here the CDR3 DNA reads TGTGCCAGCAGCGGCCGGGACAGGGCCAGTCAGCCCCAGCATTTT. It codes for CASSGRDRASQPQHF.

The rearrangement joins TRBV11-2 to TRBJ2-5, with TRBD2 identical over 9 bases. J gave up 5 bases and V 7 bases, and 11 bases lay outside the gene matches. The CDR3 is made up of 15 amino acids. Germline CDR1 and CDR2: SGHAT and FQNNGV. The CDR3 here is CASTPRGGAGETQYF. The DNA for the CDR3 is TGTGCCAGCACCCCCCGCGGGGGGGCCGGGGAGACCCAGTACTTC.

The sample holds a few counts of this clone. The chain recombines TRBV30 with TRBJ1-5; D remains unclear. V was cut by 4 bases and J by 2 bases, with 9 bases left in between. Germline CDR1 and CDR2: GTSNPN and SVGIG (reference sequence). The CDR3 has 13 residues. CDR3 sequence reads: CAWNAGGNQPQHF. In DNA, the CDR3 is TGTGCCTGGAATGCGGGAGGCAATCAGCCCCAGCATTTT.

The rearrangement joins TRBV28 to TRBJ2-7; possible D gene TRBD1, 6 bases. The CDR3 runs 13 residues. The germline V gene has CDR1 MDHEN and CDR2 SYDVKM. V lost 4 bases and J 3 bases, leaving 10 bases between the germline ends. The CDR3 protein is CASSSGQSYEQYF. CDR3 coding DNA: TGTGCCAGCAGTTCCGGACAGAGCTACGAGCAGTACTTC.

This rearrangement joins TRBV5-1 to TRBJ1-4; D is unclear. Trimming left V 4 bases short and J 5 bases short, with 15 bases between. This CDR3 has 15 residues. Germline loops: CDR1 SGHRS, CDR2 YFSETQ. The CDR3 DNA is TGCGCCAGCAGCCCATGGGCAGGACGGAATGAAAAACTGTTTTTT. This sequence encodes CASSPWAGRNEKLFF.

The CDR3 DNA is TGTGCCAGCAGTGAACGTTCTGGGGGTGGCAATCAGCCCCAGCATTTT. Its translation is CASSERSGGGNQPQHF. The chain carries TRBV6-1 and TRBJ1-5; D might be TRBD1 (5 bases). Trimming cost V 2 bases and J 2 bases, with 13 bases left between them. Germline assignment: CDR1 MNHNS and CDR2 SASEGT. This CDR3 region has 16 residues.

In DNA, the CDR3 is TGTGCCAGCAGCTTGGGGAAGATTGGAAGTCTCGACGAGCAGTACTTC. Encoded protein: CASSLGKIGSLDEQYF. V gene TRBV5-4 combines with J gene TRBJ2-7, with D hard to call. Germline V gene data show CDR1 as SGHNT and CDR2 as YYREEE (reference sequence). The V and J ends lost 0 bases and 5 bases respectively, with 18 bases between them. This CDR3 spans 16 amino acids.

This clone was observed once. The J gene is TRBJ1-1, the V gene TRBV5-1, with D perhaps TRBD1 (6 bases). Germline CDR1 is SGHRS and CDR2 is YFSETQ. V was trimmed by 2 bases and J by 2 bases, leaving 10 bases between them. The CDR3 is 14 amino acids. CDR3 in amino acids: CASSFQGLNTEAFF. In DNA, the CDR3 is TGCGCCAGCAGCTTTCAGGGGCTAAACACTGAAGCTTTCTTT.

This clone turned up a few times. V is TRBV5-1 and J is TRBJ1-6; 10 nucleotides agree with TRBD1. The germline CDR1 and CDR2 sequences are SGHRS and YFSETQ. With V trimmed by 4 bases and J by 10 bases, 2 bases remained unmatched. There are 13 residues in the CDR3. The CDR3 DNA sequence: TGCGCCAGCAGCACGGGACAGGGGTCACCCCTCCACTTT. It yields the protein CASSTGQGSPLHF.

The rearrangement links TRBV7-8 to TRBJ2-7, with TRBD1 matching 8 bases. The V and J ends lost 4 bases and 0 bases, in that order; junction bases with no gene match: 5. Per the germline V gene, CDR1 is SGHVS and CDR2 is FQNEAQ. This CDR3 region has 15 residues. The CDR3 sequence: CASSSGQGLSYEQYF. The DNA of the CDR3 is TGTGCCAGCAGCTCAGGACAGGGTCTCTCCTACGAGCAGTACTTC.

V usage is TRBV7-2 and J usage is TRBJ2-5; D possibly matches TRBD1 or TRBD2 (5 bases each). The CDR3 spans 15 residues. V lost 5 bases and J lost 2, with 15 bases in between. Germline loops: CDR1 SGHTA, CDR2 FQGNSA. CDR3 coding DNA: TGTGCCAGCAGCCTGGTGGGACGCCCACAAGAGACCCAGTACTTC. Its protein product is CASSLVGRPQETQYF.

This chain connects TRBV7-2 to TRBJ2-1; D uncertain. V lost 4 bases and J 8 bases, leaving 9 bases between the germline ends. The CDR3 has 12 residues. CDR1 is SGHTA and CDR2 is FQGNSA in the germline V gene. Written as DNA, the CDR3 is TGTGCCAGCAGCTATGGGATCTATGAGCAGTTCTTC. Protein: CASSYGIYEQFF.